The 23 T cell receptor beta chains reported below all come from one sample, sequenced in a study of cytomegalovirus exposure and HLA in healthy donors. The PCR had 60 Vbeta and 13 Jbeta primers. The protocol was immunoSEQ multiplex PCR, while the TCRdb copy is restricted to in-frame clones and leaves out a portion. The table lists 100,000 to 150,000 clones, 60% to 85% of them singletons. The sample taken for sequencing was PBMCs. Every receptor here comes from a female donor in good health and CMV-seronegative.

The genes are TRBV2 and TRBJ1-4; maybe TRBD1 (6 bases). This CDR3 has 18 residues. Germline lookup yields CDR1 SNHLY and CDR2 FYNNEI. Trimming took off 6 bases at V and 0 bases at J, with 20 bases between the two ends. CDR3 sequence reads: CASSLSRNREATNEKLFF. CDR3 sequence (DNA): TGTGCCAGCAGCTTATCAAGGAACAGGGAAGCAACTAATGAAAAACTGTTTTTT. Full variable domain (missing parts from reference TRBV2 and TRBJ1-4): EPEVTQTPSHQVTQMGQEVILRCVPISNHLYFYWYRQILGQKVEFLVSFYNNEISEKSEIFDDQFSVERPDGSNFTLKIRSTKLEDSAMYFCASSLSRNREATNEKLFFGSGTQLSVL.

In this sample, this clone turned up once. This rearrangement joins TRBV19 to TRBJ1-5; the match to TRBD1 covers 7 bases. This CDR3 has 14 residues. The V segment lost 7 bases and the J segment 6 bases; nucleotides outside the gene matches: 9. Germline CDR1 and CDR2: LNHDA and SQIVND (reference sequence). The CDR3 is CASKTGTAAQPQHF. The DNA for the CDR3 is TGTGCCAGTAAGACCGGGACAGCGGCTCAGCCCCAGCATTTT.

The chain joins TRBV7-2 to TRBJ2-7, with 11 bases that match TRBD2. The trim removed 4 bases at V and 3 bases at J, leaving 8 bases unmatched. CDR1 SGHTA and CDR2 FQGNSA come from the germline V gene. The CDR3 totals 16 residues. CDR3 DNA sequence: TGTGCCAGCAGCTCGAACTTAGCGGGGGGGCACTACGAGCAGTACTTC. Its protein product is CASSSNLAGGHYEQYF.

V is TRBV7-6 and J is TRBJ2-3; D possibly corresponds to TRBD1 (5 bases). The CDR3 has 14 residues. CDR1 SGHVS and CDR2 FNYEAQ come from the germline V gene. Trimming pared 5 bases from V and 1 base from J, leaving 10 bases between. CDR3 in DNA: TGTGCCAGCAGCATCAGGGAAGGCACAGATACGCAGTATTTT. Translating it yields CASSIREGTDTQYF.

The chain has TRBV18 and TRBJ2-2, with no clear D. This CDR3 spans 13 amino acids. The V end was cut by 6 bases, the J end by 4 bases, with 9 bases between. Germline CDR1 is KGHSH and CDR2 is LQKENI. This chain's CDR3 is CASSLGGTGELFF. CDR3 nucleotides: TGTGCCAGCTCCCTCGGCGGCACCGGGGAGCTGTTTTTT. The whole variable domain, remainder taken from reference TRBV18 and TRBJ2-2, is NAGVMQNPRHLVRRRGQEARLRCSPMKGHSHVYWYRQLPEEGLKFMVYLQKENIIDESGMPKERFSAEFPKEGPSILRIQQVVRGDSAAYFCASSLGGTGELFFGEGSRLTVL.

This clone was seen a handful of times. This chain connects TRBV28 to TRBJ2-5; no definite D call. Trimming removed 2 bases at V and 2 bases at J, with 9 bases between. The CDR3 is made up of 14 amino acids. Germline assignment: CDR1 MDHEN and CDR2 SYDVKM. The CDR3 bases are TGTGCCAGCAGTTTACTTTACAAACAAGAGACCCAGTACTTC. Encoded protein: CASSLLYKQETQYF.

CDR3 in amino acids: CASSQNRGEKLFF. DNA of the CDR3: TGTGCCAGCAGTCAAAACCGGGGTGAAAAACTGTTTTTT. This chain links TRBV2 with TRBJ1-4; D remains ambiguous. V shed 5 bases and J shed 7 bases, with 11 bases lying between them. This CDR3 region has 13 residues. Germline CDR1 SNHLY, CDR2 FYNNEI.

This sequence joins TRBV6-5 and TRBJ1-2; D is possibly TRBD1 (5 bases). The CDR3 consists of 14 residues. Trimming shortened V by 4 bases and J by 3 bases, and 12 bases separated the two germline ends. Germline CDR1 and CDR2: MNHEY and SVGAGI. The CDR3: CASSFQPTDYGYTF. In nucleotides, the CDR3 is TGTGCCAGCAGTTTCCAACCGACAGACTATGGCTACACCTTC.

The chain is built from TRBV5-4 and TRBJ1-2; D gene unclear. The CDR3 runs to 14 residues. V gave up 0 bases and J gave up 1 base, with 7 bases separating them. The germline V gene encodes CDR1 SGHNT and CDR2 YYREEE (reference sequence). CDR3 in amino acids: CASSLVRVNYGYTF. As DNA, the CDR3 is TGTGCCAGCAGCTTGGTTCGGGTTAACTATGGCTACACCTTC.

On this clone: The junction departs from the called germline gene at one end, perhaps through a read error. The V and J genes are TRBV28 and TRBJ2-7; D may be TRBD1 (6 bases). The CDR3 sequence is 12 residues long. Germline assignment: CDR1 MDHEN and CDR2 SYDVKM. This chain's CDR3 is CASRDLGTTFLF. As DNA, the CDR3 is TGTGCCAGCAGGGATCTCGGGACAACTTTTTTATTC.

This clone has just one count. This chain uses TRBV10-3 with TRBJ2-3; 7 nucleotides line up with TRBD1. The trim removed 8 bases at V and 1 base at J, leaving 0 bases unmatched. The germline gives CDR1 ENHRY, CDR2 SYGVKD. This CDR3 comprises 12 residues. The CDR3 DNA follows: TGTGCCATCGGACAGGGCACAGATACGCAGTATTTT. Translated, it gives CAIGQGTDTQYF.

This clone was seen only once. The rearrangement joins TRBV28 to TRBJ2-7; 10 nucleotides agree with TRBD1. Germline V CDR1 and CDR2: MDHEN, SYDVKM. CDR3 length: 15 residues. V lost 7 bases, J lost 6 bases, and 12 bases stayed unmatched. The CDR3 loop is CASTPRGQGSGEQYF. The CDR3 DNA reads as TGTGCCAGCACCCCTAGGGGACAGGGGTCGGGCGAGCAGTACTTC.

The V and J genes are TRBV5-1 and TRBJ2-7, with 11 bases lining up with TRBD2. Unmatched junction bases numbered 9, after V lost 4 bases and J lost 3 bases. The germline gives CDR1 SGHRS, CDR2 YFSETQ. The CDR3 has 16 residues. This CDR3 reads CASSTSSGRNLYEQYF. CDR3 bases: TGCGCCAGCAGCACATCTAGCGGGAGGAACCTCTACGAGCAGTACTTC. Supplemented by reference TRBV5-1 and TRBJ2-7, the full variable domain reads KAGVTQTPRYLIKTRGQQVTLSCSPISGHRSVSWYQQTPGQGLQFLFEYFSETQRNKGNFPGRFSGRQFSNSRSEMNVSTLELGDSALYLCASSTSSGRNLYEQYFGPGTRLTVT.

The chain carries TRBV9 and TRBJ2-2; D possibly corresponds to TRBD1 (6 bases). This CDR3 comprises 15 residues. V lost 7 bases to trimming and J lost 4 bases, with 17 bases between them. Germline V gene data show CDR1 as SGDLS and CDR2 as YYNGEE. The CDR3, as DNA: TGTGCCAGCTCGCCTTTGGGGGCGACCACCGGGGAGCTGTTTTTT. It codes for CASSPLGATTGELFF.

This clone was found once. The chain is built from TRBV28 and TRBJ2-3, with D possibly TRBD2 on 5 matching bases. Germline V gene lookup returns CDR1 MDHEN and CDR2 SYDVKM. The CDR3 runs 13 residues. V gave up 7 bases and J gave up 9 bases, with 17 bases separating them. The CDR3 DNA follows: TGTGCCAGCACCCCAGGACCCCGGAGGACGCAGTATTTT. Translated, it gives CASTPGPRRTQYF.

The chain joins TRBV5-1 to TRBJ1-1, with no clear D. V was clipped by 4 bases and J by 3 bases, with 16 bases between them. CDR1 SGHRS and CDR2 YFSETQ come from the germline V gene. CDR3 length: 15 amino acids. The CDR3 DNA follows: TGCGCCAGCAGCCCCGATGGTTTGAGGTACACTGAAGCTTTCTTT. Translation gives CASSPDGLRYTEAFF.

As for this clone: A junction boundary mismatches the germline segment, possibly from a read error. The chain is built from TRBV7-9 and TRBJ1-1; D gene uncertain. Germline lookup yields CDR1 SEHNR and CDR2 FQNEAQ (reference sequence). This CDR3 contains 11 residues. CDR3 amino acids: CSSSLQSEAFF. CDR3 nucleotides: TGTTCCAGCAGTCTACAGAGTGAAGCTTTCTTT.

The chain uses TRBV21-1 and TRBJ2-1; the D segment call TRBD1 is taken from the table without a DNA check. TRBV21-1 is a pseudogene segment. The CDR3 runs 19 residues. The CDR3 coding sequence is TGTGCCAGCAGCAGGGGTGAAGGGAGAGGACAGGAACACTATAATGAGCAGTTCTTC. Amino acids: CASSRGEGRGQEHYNEQFF.

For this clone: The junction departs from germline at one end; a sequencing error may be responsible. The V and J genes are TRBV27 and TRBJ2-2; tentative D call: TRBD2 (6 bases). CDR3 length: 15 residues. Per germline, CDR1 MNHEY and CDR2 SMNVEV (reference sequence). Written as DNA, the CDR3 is TGTGCCGGCAGTCCTCTCGGGAGTTTGGCCGGGGAGCTGTTTTTT. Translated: CAGSPLGSLAGELFF.

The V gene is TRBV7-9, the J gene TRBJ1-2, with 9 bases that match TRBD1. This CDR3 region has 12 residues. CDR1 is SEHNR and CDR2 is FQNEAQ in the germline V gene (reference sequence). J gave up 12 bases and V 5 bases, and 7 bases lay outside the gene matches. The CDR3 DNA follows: TGTGCCAGCAGCATAGGACAGGGGAGAGACACCTTC. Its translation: CASSIGQGRDTF.

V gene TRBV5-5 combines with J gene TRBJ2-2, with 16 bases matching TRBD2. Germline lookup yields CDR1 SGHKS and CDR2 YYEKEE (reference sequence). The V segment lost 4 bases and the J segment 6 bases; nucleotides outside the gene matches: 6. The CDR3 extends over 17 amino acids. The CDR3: CASSPTGTSGRAGELFF. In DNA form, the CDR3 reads TGTGCCAGCAGCCCGACTGGGACTAGCGGGAGGGCCGGGGAGCTGTTTTTT.

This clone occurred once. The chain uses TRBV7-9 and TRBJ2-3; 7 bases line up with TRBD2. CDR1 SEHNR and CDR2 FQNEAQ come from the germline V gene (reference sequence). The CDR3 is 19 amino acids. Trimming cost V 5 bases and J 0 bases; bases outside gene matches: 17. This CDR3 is CASSKDPGKSGVSTDTQYF. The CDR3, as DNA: TGTGCCAGCAGCAAAGACCCTGGAAAGAGCGGGGTGAGCACAGATACGCAGTATTTT.

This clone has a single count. The CDR3 DNA is TGTGCCAGCAGTCCCTCACAGGGACAGGGGCCACTGCAGTACTTC. Amino acid sequence: CASSPSQGQGPLQYF. The rearrangement joins TRBV28 to TRBJ2-7; TRBD1 matches 10 bases. The CDR3 is 15 amino acids. Germline values: CDR1 MDHEN, CDR2 SYDVKM. V shed 5 bases and J 9 bases; nucleotides not matched to a gene: 13.